A single sample is the source of the 20 T cell receptor beta chains below, sequenced in a study of T-cell memory formation after mild COVID-19. TCRdb used MiXCR to reprocess the 5' RACE reads, holding one entry per CDR3 protein. Of 70,000 to 100,000 distinct CDR3 sequences listed, about 13% are singletons. Sequences were obtained from PBMCs or a T cell subset sorted from them (not recorded which). The receptors here all came from an adult woman who had mild COVID-19 (a few samples of this study predate the infection). Cell type and time point are not known.

This chain joins TRBV4-1 and TRBJ2-7; D unclear. Germline CDR1 is MGHRA and CDR2 is YSYEKL. Trimming removed 0 bases from V and 3 bases from J, with 12 bases in between. The CDR3 covers 15 residues. The CDR3 loop reads CASSQDSGGDYEQYF. The CDR3 DNA reads TGCGCCAGCAGCCAAGATAGTGGTGGGGACTACGAGCAGTACTTC.

V and J are TRBV20-1 and TRBJ2-5, with 12 bases matching TRBD2. The germline V gene has CDR1 DFQATT and CDR2 SNEGSKA (reference sequence). The CDR3 has 14 amino acids. V gave up 4 bases and J gave up 5 bases; unmatched junction bases: 5. The CDR3 loop is CSATSGGVEETQYF. In DNA form, the CDR3 reads TGCAGTGCTACTAGCGGGGGGGTAGAGGAGACCCAGTACTTC.

This clonotype was detected ten times or more. The chain links TRBV3-1 to TRBJ1-6; D might be TRBD1 (6 bases). The germline V gene encodes CDR1 LGHDT and CDR2 YNNKEL (reference sequence). This CDR3 spans 16 amino acids. Trimming took 0 bases from V and 7 from J, leaving 13 bases between them. CDR3 loop: CASSQEGTGWNSPLHF. The DNA for the CDR3 is TGTGCCAGCAGCCAAGAGGGTACAGGGTGGAATTCACCCCTCCACTTT.

This clonotype appeared a few times. V gene TRBV20-1 combines with J gene TRBJ2-7, with D perhaps matching TRBD2 (5 bases). CDR3 length equals 15 residues. The V end lost 4 bases, the J end lost 1 base, and 17 bases lay between the germline ends. Germline V gene data show CDR1 as DFQATT and CDR2 as SNEGSKA (reference sequence). CDR3 protein: CSAISKLGPSYEQYF. Here the CDR3 DNA reads TGCAGTGCTATCTCTAAACTAGGACCTTCCTACGAGCAGTACTTC.

The chain uses TRBV7-3 and TRBJ1-1, with a possible D match to TRBD1 (6 bases). Germline loops: CDR1 SGHTA, CDR2 FQGTGA. Trimming took 3 bases from V and 11 from J, leaving 16 bases between them. This CDR3 comprises 13 residues. CDR3 in DNA: TGTGCCAGCAGCTTTCAGGGGTGGTCGATTGCTTTCTTT. It codes for CASSFQGWSIAFF.

The CDR3 sequence is CAAGQGGSYEQYF. In DNA form, the CDR3 reads TGTGCCGCGGGACAGGGGGGGAGCTACGAGCAGTACTTC. This chain uses TRBV10-3 with TRBJ2-7; 11 bases fit TRBD1. The germline V gene encodes CDR1 ENHRY and CDR2 SYGVKD. The V segment lost 11 bases and the J segment 3 bases; nucleotides outside the gene matches: 6. This CDR3 spans 13 amino acids.

This chain joins TRBV9 and TRBJ2-7, with a possible D match to TRBD2 (5 bases). The CDR3 is 13 residues long. Germline CDR1 and CDR2: SGDLS and YYNGEE. Trimming took off 2 bases at V and 7 bases at J, with 13 bases between the two ends. In DNA, the CDR3 is TGTGCCAGCAGCGTTGGTGGCGGGTGGGAGCAGTACTTC. It yields the protein CASSVGGGWEQYF.

This clonotype was found a few times. The chain uses TRBV30 and TRBJ2-1; 8 nucleotides agree with TRBD2. Losses at the gene ends were 3 bases for V and 4 bases for J; bases not matched to a gene: 8. This CDR3 has 15 amino acids. Germline V gene sequence: CDR1 GTSNPN, CDR2 SVGIG (reference sequence). This chain's CDR3 is CAWRLTGGKYNEQFF. In DNA, the CDR3 is TGTGCCTGGAGATTAACGGGAGGGAAGTACAATGAGCAGTTCTTC.

The gene calls are TRBV12-3 or TRBV12-4 and TRBJ1-1; D uncertain. This CDR3 has 14 residues. The germline V and J ends were trimmed by 5 bases and 4 bases, with 14 bases remaining between them. The chain's CDR3 is CASSPRAHGTEAFF. Here the CDR3 DNA reads TGTGCCAGCAGTCCTAGGGCCCATGGCACTGAAGCTTTCTTT.

V gene TRBV11-3 combines with J gene TRBJ2-2; D call uncertain. Germline CDR1 SGHNT, CDR2 YENEEA. V was trimmed by 4 bases and J by 11 bases, leaving 20 bases between them. The CDR3 sequence is 15 residues long. CDR3 bases: TGTGCCAGCAGCTCAAACCCCCGGGCCGGCCCTGAGCTGTTTTTT. Translation gives CASSSNPRAGPELFF. Using reference TRBV11-3 and TRBJ2-2 for the parts outside the CDR3, the full variable domain is EAGVVQSPRYKIIEKKQPVAFWCNPISGHNTLYWYLQNLGQGPELLIRYENEEAVDDSQLPKDRFSAERLKGVDSTLKIQPAELGDSAVYLCASSSNPRAGPELFFGEGSRLTVL.

This clonotype was recorded a few times. The J gene is TRBJ2-7, the V gene TRBV10-3; 8 nucleotides agree with TRBD2. The CDR3 has 17 amino acids. V shed 0 bases, J shed 2 bases, and the junction held 9 bases outside the gene matches. Germline CDR1 reads ENHRY; CDR2 reads SYGVKD. CDR3 bases: TGTGCCATCAGTGAGTCAATTACTAGCGGAAGGACCTACGAGCAGTACTTC. It is translated as CAISESITSGRTYEQYF.

The J gene is TRBJ2-7, the V gene TRBV5-4; D perhaps matches TRBD2 (6 bases). The CDR3 is made up of 16 amino acids. V shed 4 bases and J shed 7 bases, with 24 bases lying between them. The germline gives CDR1 SGHNT, CDR2 YYREEE (reference sequence). CDR3 region: CASSPPGAGTIEEQYF. CDR3 DNA: TGTGCCAGCAGCCCCCCTGGGGCGGGGACGATTGAGGAGCAGTACTTC.

There are a few counts of this clonotype. The chain is built from TRBV4-1 and TRBJ1-2; D possibly corresponds to TRBD1 (5 bases). Germline assignment: CDR1 MGHRA and CDR2 YSYEKL. V lost 1 base, J lost 4 bases, and 10 bases lay in between. The CDR3 is 14 amino acids. The CDR3 DNA reads as TGCGCCAGCAGCCAAGTCGGGGGGTCCTATGGCTACACCTTC. Amino acids: CASSQVGGSYGYTF.

J is TRBJ2-3 and V is TRBV7-9; D is uncertain. The V end lost 7 bases, the J end lost 4 bases, and 3 bases lay between the germline ends. From germline, CDR1 is SEHNR and CDR2 FQNEAQ (reference sequence). This CDR3 is 10 amino acids long. CDR3 loop: CASIADTQYF. CDR3 nucleotide sequence: TGTGCCAGCATTGCAGATACGCAGTATTTT.

The chain carries TRBV23-1 and TRBJ2-7; D possibly matches TRBD1 or TRBD2 (5 bases each). TRBV23-1 is an ORF; its function is uncertain. The CDR3 has 13 amino acids. The V end was cut by 4 bases, the J end by 3 bases, with 10 bases between. This CDR3 reads CASSLREIYEQYF. DNA for the CDR3: TGCGCCAGCAGTCTCAGGGAGATCTACGAGCAGTACTTC.

The gene calls are TRBV7-6 and TRBJ2-3, with D unclear. V shed 1 base and J shed 6 bases, with 5 bases lying between them. The CDR3 consists of 12 residues. Germline V gene sequence: CDR1 SGHVS, CDR2 FNYEAQ. CDR3: CASSLGDDTQYF. Here the CDR3 DNA reads TGTGCCAGCAGCTTAGGCGATGATACGCAGTATTTT. The whole variable domain, remainder taken from reference TRBV7-6 and TRBJ2-3, is GAGVSQSPRYKVTKRGQDVALRCDPISGHVSLYWYRQALGQGPEFLTYFNYEAQQDKSGLPNDRFSAERPEGSISTLTIQRTEQRDSAMYRCASSLGDDTQYFGPGTRLTVL.

Only a few counts were recorded for this clonotype. The chain uses TRBV7-2 and TRBJ2-7; D is undetermined. CDR1 is SGHTA, CDR2 FQGNSA, per germline. There are 12 residues in the CDR3. V lost 2 bases and J 4 bases, leaving 6 bases between the germline ends. DNA for the CDR3: TGTGCCAGCAGCTTAATTAAGTACGAGCAGTACTTC. It codes for CASSLIKYEQYF. The variable domain in full, with the rest retrieved from reference TRBV7-2 and TRBJ2-7, is GAGVSQSPSNKVTEKGKDVELRCDPISGHTALYWYRQSLGQGLEFLIYFQGNSAPDKSGLPSDRFSAERTGGSVSTLTIQRTQQEDSAVYLCASSLIKYEQYFGPGTRLTVT.

In this sample, this clonotype turned up many times. This chain uses TRBV5-5 with TRBJ2-7; D may be TRBD1 (5 bases). The V gene lost 1 base and the J gene lost 2 bases, with 10 bases spanning the gap. This CDR3 spans 14 amino acids. Germline V gene sequence: CDR1 SGHKS, CDR2 YYEKEE (reference sequence). CDR3 region: CASSLTGNTYEQYF. The CDR3 region has the DNA TGTGCCAGCAGCTTGACAGGCAATACCTACGAGCAGTACTTC.

The rearrangement uses TRBV9 and TRBJ1-5; D is uncertain. The V end was cut by 0 bases, the J end by 6 bases, with 13 bases between. The CDR3 is 15 residues long. Germline V CDR1 and CDR2: SGDLS, YYNGEE. Written as DNA, the CDR3 is TGTGCCAGCAGCGTAGGCGGGGATTGGAGTCAGCCCCAGCATTTT. This gives the protein CASSVGGDWSQPQHF.

This clonotype was counted a few times. The J gene is TRBJ2-3, the V gene TRBV20-1, with 12 bases identical to TRBD2. CDR1 DFQATT and CDR2 SNEGSKA come from the germline V gene (reference sequence). The ends lost 1 base at V and 1 base at J; junction bases unmatched: 3. There are 16 residues in the CDR3. The CDR3 here is CSARGTSGIGTDTQYF. CDR3 DNA: TGCAGTGCTAGAGGGACTAGCGGGATAGGCACAGATACGCAGTATTTT.